A single sample is the source of the 14 T cell receptor beta chains below, sequenced in a study of blood T cells in healthy people across ages. Then a second PCR, running about 7 to 11 cycles, was carried out with a sample-barcoded 5' primer and a J-beta primer mix. TCRdb reprocessed the 5' RACE reads via MiXCR and lists one record per CDR3 protein. The sample has around 1,000,000 distinct CDR3 sequences; under 30% are singletons. The same sample was also used in a study of T cells of mothers and their children.

Material for sequencing was blood. These receptors were taken from a girl under 10 years old in good health.

This chain links TRBV5-4 with TRBJ2-5; 11 nucleotides align to TRBD2. The V segment lost 4 bases and the J segment 4 bases; nucleotides outside the gene matches: 9. This CDR3 is built from 16 residues. Germline assignment: CDR1 SGHNT and CDR2 YYREEE (reference sequence). The CDR3 coding sequence is TGTGCCAGCAGCGCAACTAGCGGGAGCCCCCCAGAGACCCAGTACTTC. The encoded protein is CASSATSGSPPETQYF. The complete variable domain, with remaining parts taken from reference TRBV5-4 and TRBJ2-5, reads ETGVTQSPTHLIKTRGQQVTLRCSSQSGHNTVSWYQQALGQGPQFIFQYYREEENGRGNFPPRFSGLQFPNYSSELNVNALELDDSALYLCASSATSGSPPETQYFGPGTRLLVL.

The chain joins TRBV12-3 or TRBV12-4 to TRBJ1-5; unclear D gene. Trimming took off 5 bases at V and 4 bases at J, with 9 bases between the two ends. This CDR3 has 13 amino acids. CDR3 amino acids: CASSHGGNQPQHF. For the CDR3, the DNA is TGTGCCAGCAGTCACGGTGGGAATCAGCCCCAGCATTTT.

There are a few counts of this clonotype. The rearrangement uses TRBV6-1 and TRBJ2-5, with no clear D. Germline values: CDR1 MNHNS, CDR2 SASEGT. The CDR3 has 12 residues. V lost 7 bases to trimming and J lost 4 bases, with 10 bases between them. In nucleotides, the CDR3 is TGTGCCAGCACTTGGGTGGGAGAGACCCAGTACTTC. It yields the protein CASTWVGETQYF.

This sequence joins TRBV29-1 and TRBJ2-2, with 9 positions matching TRBD1. Germline V gene lookup returns CDR1 SQVTM and CDR2 ANQGSEA. Losses at the gene ends were 4 bases for V and 5 bases for J; bases not matched to a gene: 2. The length of the CDR3 is 13 residues. The CDR3 region is CSVVDRGTGELFF. CDR3 nucleotide sequence: TGCAGCGTTGTGGACAGGGGTACCGGGGAGCTGTTTTTT.

This clonotype was seen only a few times. V usage is TRBV11-2 and J usage is TRBJ1-2; D gene unclear. The ends were cut back, 5 bases at V and 4 bases at J, with 14 bases in the middle. The CDR3 length is 14 residues. Looked up from germline, CDR1 is SGHAT and CDR2 is FQNNGV. For the CDR3, the DNA is TGTGCCAGCAGCCCCCGTGGAGCCACCTATGGCTACACCTTC. Protein: CASSPRGATYGYTF.

The chain uses TRBV20-1 and TRBJ1-1; 8 bases match TRBD1. After removal of 5 bases from V and 0 bases from J, the junction contained 8 bases not matched to a gene. The germline CDR1 and CDR2 sequences are DFQATT and SNEGSKA (reference sequence). CDR3 length equals 15 residues. CDR3 in DNA: TGCAGTGCTCAGACAGGGGCCACGATGAACACTGAAGCTTTCTTT. Protein: CSAQTGATMNTEAFF.

As DNA, the CDR3 is TGTGCCAGCAGTTACTCCCGGGGCTCCGAGACCCAGTACTTC. This sequence encodes CASSYSRGSETQYF. This chain joins TRBV6-6 and TRBJ2-5, with D possibly being TRBD1 or TRBD2 (5 bases each). Germline V CDR1 and CDR2: MNHNY, SVGAGI (reference sequence). The CDR3 is 14 amino acids. V shed 0 bases and J shed 5 bases, with 10 bases lying between them.

This clonotype was seen more than once but under ten times. The rearrangement links TRBV27 to TRBJ2-5, with TRBD2 matching 8 bases. The end of the DNA is better explained by TRBJ2-7, so the J call may be wrong. The CDR3 runs 14 residues. In germline, CDR1 is MNHEY, CDR2 SMNVEV (reference sequence). The CDR3 region has the DNA TGTGCCAGCAGTGTTGGGACTAGTTTGTACGAGCAGTACTTC. Translated, it gives CASSVGTSLYEQYF.

Points on this clonotype: A junction boundary mismatches the germline segment, possibly from a read error. The chain employs TRBV15 and TRBJ2-5, with unresolved D. CDR1 and CDR2 (germline): LNHNV, YYDKDF (reference sequence). The CDR3 spans 12 residues. The CDR3 is CATSRDSASPHF. The CDR3 DNA follows: TGTGCCACCAGCAGAGATTCGGCTAGTCCTCACTTC.

The sample holds a few counts of this clonotype. This chain connects TRBV18 to TRBJ2-3; no firm D call. Germline CDR1 KGHSH, CDR2 LQKENI. Trimming cost V 3 bases and J 2 bases, with 15 bases left between them. The CDR3 has 16 amino acids. CDR3 sequence (DNA): TGTGCCAGCTCACCTATGGTCTCCGATAACACAGATACGCAGTATTTT. The encoded protein is CASSPMVSDNTDTQYF.

The chain has TRBV20-1 and TRBJ2-5; D might be TRBD1 (5 bases). Germline CDR1 is DFQATT and CDR2 is SNEGSKA (reference sequence). The CDR3 totals 14 residues. V was cut by 2 bases and J by 2 bases, with 12 bases left in between. This chain's CDR3 is CSARKSGQQETQYF. The CDR3 DNA sequence: TGCAGTGCTAGAAAGTCAGGGCAGCAAGAGACCCAGTACTTC.

This chain's CDR3 is CASSRRPKETQYF. The CDR3, as DNA: TGTGCCAGCAGCCGCCGACCCAAAGAGACCCAGTACTTC. The genes are TRBV7-2 and TRBJ2-5; no reliable D call. The CDR3 length is 13 residues. The germline CDR1 and CDR2 sequences are SGHTA and FQGNSA. The ends were cut back, 5 bases at V and 3 bases at J, with 10 bases in the middle.

This clonotype turned up a few times. The V and J genes are TRBV7-2 and TRBJ1-2; D might be TRBD1 (6 bases). CDR3 size: 15 residues. The V end lost 5 bases, the J end lost 4 bases, and 17 bases lay between the germline ends. CDR1 SGHTA and CDR2 FQGNSA come from the germline V gene. This CDR3 is CASSPSPDSFYGYTF. Written as DNA, the CDR3 is TGTGCCAGCAGCCCGTCTCCGGACAGTTTCTATGGCTACACCTTC.

This rearrangement joins TRBV27 to TRBJ2-7; 7 bases agree with TRBD1. In germline, CDR1 is MNHEY, CDR2 SMNVEV (reference sequence). V gave up 6 bases and J gave up 0 bases; unmatched junction bases: 8. The CDR3 extends over 15 amino acids. CDR3 sequence (DNA): TGTGCCAGCAGACTGACAGGGAAGGCCTCCTACGAGCAGTACTTC. It is translated as CASRLTGKASYEQYF.